This TCR beta chain was recorded in a study of CD8 T cells in ankylosing spondylitis. Whole-study findings and limits: Characteristic, it appeared, of ankylosing spondylitis blood was a TCR beta motif of about eight highly homologous variants. A number of the motif variants had already been described in reactive arthritis synovial fluid and blood.

Germline lookup yields CDR1 SGHTA and CDR2 FQGNSA. The CDR3 totals 12 residues. Trimming cost V 3 bases and J 7 bases, with 9 bases left between them. Each CDR3 protein gets one entry after TCRdb re-called the 5' RACE reads with MiXCR. The sample records about 330,000 distinct CDR3 sequences, 6.5% to 10% being singletons. The table lists this clonotype with a few counts. Its antigen is currently unknown. The clonotype comes from a male donor with ankylosing spondylitis. The chain carries TRBV7-2 and TRBJ1-1; maybe TRBD1 (5 bases). Source material: blood, either unsorted or a sorted T cell fraction (not recorded which). CDR3 sequence: CASSFRVSEAFF. The DNA for the CDR3 is TGTGCCAGCAGCTTCAGGGTTAGTGAAGCTTTCTTT.